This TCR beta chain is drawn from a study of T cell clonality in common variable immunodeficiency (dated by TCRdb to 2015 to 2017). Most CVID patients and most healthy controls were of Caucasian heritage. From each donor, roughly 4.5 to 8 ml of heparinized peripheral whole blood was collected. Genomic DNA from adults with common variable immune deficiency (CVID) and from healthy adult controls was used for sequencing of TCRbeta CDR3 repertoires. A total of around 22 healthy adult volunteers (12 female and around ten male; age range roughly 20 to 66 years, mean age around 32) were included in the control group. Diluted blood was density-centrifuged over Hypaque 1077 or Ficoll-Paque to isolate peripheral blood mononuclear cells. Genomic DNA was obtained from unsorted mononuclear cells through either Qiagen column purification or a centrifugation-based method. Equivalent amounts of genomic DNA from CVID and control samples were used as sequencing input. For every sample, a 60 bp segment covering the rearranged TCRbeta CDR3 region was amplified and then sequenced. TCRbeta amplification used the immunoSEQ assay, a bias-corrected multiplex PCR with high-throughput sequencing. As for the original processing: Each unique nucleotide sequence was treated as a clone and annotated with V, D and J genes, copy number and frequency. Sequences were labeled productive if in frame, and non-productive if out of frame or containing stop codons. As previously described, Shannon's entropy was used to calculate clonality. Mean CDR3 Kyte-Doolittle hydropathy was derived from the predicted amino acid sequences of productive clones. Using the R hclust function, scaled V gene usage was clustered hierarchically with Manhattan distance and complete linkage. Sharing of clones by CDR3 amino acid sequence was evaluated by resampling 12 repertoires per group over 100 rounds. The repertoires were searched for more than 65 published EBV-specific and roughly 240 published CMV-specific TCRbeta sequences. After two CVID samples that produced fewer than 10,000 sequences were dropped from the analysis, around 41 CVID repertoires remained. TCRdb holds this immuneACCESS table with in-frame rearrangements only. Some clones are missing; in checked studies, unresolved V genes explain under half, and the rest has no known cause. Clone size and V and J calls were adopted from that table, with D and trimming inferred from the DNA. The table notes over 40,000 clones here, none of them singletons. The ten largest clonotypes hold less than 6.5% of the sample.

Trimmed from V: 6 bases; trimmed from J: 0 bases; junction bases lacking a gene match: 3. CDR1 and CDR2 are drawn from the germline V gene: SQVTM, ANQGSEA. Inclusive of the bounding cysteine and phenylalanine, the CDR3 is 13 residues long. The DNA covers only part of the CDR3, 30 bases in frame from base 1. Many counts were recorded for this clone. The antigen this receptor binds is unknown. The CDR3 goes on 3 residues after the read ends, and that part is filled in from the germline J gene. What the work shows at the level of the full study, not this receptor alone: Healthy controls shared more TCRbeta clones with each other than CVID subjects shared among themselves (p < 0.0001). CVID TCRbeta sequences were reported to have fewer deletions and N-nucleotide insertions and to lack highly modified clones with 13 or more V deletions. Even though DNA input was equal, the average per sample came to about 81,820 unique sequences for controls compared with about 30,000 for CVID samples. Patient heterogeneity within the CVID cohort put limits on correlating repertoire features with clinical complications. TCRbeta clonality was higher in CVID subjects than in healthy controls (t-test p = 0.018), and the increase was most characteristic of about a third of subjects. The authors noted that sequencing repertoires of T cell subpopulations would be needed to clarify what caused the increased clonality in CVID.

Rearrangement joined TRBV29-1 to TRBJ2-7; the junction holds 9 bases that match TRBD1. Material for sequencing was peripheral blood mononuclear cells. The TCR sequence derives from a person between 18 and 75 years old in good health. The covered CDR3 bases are TGCAGCGTGGGGACAGGGAGCTCCTACGAG. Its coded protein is CSVGTGSSYE. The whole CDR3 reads CSVGTGSSYEQYF.